This T cell receptor (beta chain) was found in a study of T cell changes during pregnancy in multiple sclerosis. Germline V lookup: CDR1 MNHEY, CDR2 SMNVEV (reference sequence). Trimming took off 0 bases at V and 0 bases at J, with 6 bases between the two ends. The CDR3 runs 15 residues. By frequency in the sample, this clone is medium-sized. Within the sample, other DNA sequences also encode this same CDR3. This table comes from immunoSEQ multiplex PCR, and its TCRdb copy is limited to in-frame clones, with some not included. The sample lists roughly 37,000 clones, about 90% occurring once. The genes are TRBV27 and TRBJ2-1; D is undetermined. This TCR came from a female donor with multiple sclerosis, enrolled in a pregnancy study. The material was CD8+ T cells from peripheral blood mononuclear cells, obtained before pregnancy. CDR3 protein: CASSLSPSSYNEQFF. The CDR3 DNA is TGTGCCAGCAGTTTATCCCCGAGCTCCTACAATGAGCAGTTCTTC.